The clone carrying this T cell receptor (beta chain) was detected a few times. The germline gives CDR1 SGHAT, CDR2 FQNNGV. The CDR3 has 16 amino acids. Trimming pared 0 bases from V and 5 bases from J, leaving 16 bases between. These data originate in a study of Graves' ophthalmopathy and Graves' hyperthyroidism. RNA transcripts were the source from which TCR beta CDR3 regions were amplified. Second-round multiplex PCR came after a first-round RT-PCR that employed HTBI primers. TCRdb independently ran MiXCR on the multiplex PCR reads; one entry per CDR3 protein. The sample gives around 520,000 distinct CDR3 sequences, about 40% of which show up once; around 4.6% is in the top ten.

The source is an adult man with Graves' hyperthyroidism. Input material: peripheral blood or thyroid tissue (not recorded which). The rearrangement uses TRBV11-2 and TRBJ1-2, with a tentative D call TRBD1 (5 bases). Written as DNA, the CDR3 is TGTGCCAGCAGCTTAGATTTCTGGGGAGGGGATTATGGCTACACCTTC. This encodes CASSLDFWGGDYGYTF.